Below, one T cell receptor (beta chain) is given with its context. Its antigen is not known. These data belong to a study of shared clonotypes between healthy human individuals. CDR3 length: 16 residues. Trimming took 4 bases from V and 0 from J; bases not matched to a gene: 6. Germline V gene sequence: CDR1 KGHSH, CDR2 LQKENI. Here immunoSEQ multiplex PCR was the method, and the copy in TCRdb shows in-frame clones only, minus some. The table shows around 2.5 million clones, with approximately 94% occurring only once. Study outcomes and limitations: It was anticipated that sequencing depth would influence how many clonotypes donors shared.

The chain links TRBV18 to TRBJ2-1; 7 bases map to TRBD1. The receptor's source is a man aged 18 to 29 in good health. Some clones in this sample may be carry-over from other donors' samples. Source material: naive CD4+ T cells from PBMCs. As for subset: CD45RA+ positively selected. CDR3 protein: CASSRQQGSSYNEQFF. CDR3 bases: TGTGCCAGCTCACGGCAACAGGGGAGCTCCTACAATGAGCAGTTCTTC.